This entry features one TCR beta chain sequence. Its specificity is unknown. Libraries for TCR beta were made by quantitative 5'-RACE with molecular barcodes. A single record per CDR3 protein comes from TCRdb applying MiXCR to the 5' RACE reads. This sample has approximately 400,000 distinct CDR3 sequences, with roughly 18% found just once. These data belong to a study of CD8 T cells in ankylosing spondylitis. Points from the study as a whole: It was reported that disease-linked clones were significantly enriched in matched ankylosing spondylitis synovial fluid. Prior work had noted some motif variants in reactive arthritis blood and synovial fluid. Ankylosing spondylitis blood seemed to carry a telltale TCR beta motif made of under ten highly homologous variants.

The V and J ends lost 2 bases and 6 bases, in that order; junction bases with no gene match: 16. CDR3 size: 17 residues. Per germline, CDR1 DFQATT and CDR2 SNEGSKA (reference sequence). The gene calls are TRBV20-1 and TRBJ2-1; TRBD2 matches 7 bases. The sample taken for sequencing was blood, either unsorted or a sorted T cell fraction (not recorded which). This receptor was obtained from a male donor with ankylosing spondylitis. The CDR3 sequence is CSARLIGGGSGANEQFF. The CDR3 DNA is TGCAGTGCTAGACTTATCGGCGGAGGAAGCGGGGCCAATGAGCAGTTCTTC.